The TCR beta chain described here comes from a study of siplizumab effects on memory and regulatory T cells. Overall study findings and caveats: A minor share of alloreactive clones matched unstimulated subsets.

With regard to this clone: The antigen remains undetermined.

The data were produced by immunoSEQ multiplex PCR, yet TCRdb's version contains in-frame clones alone and is incomplete. The profile shows fewer than 110,000 clones, roughly 91% of them singletons. The receptor's source is a human donor in good health. The sample taken for sequencing was non-Treg CD4+ T cells sorted from blood.

CDR3 DNA sequence: TGCAGCGTTGAAAGGGGGACAGGGGGGAACATTCAGTACTTC. Amino acids: CSVERGTGGNIQYF. The rearrangement uses TRBV29-1 and TRBJ2-4; 11 positions agree with TRBD1. The CDR3 loop spans 14 amino acids. Germline V gene sequence: CDR1 SQVTM, CDR2 ANQGSEA. V gave up 2 bases and J gave up 7 bases; unmatched junction bases: 4.